One sample yielded the 18 T cell receptor beta chains listed below, sequenced in a study of blood T cell repertoires in COVID-19. Profiling relied on immunoSEQ multiplex PCR, and the TCRdb table lists in-frame clones only, not all of them. Altogether over 85,000 clones are present, 80% to 90% being singletons, with the ten largest covering 16%. What was sequenced was peripheral blood. All receptors derive from a woman aged 60-70 years with acute or convalescent COVID-19.

The genes are TRBV18 and TRBJ1-3; D not resolved. V was pared by 3 bases and J by 4 bases, with 19 bases between. This CDR3 is 17 amino acids long. CDR1 is KGHSH, CDR2 LQKENI, per germline. The CDR3 spells CASSPTGSSGSGNTIYF. Written as DNA, the CDR3 is TGTGCCAGCTCACCTACTGGGAGTTCGGGCTCAGGAAACACCATATATTTT.

J is TRBJ2-7 and V is TRBV19; 7 bases are shared with TRBD1. The germline V gene encodes CDR1 LNHDA and CDR2 SQIVND (reference sequence). This CDR3 spans 15 amino acids. Trimming removed 6 bases from V and 0 bases from J; junction bases left unmatched: 8. This CDR3 is CASRRQGPSSYEQYF. The CDR3 DNA reads as TGTGCCAGTAGGCGACAGGGTCCGAGCTCCTACGAGCAGTACTTC.

This clone was seen only a few times. V usage is TRBV7-2 and J usage is TRBJ1-2; D not resolved. Trimming took 6 bases from V and 2 from J, leaving 13 bases between them. Germline CDR1 and CDR2: SGHTA and FQGNSA. The CDR3 covers 14 residues. CDR3 DNA sequence: TGTGCCAGCAGGGCCTCAGGTTCCAACTATGGCTACACCTTC. Protein product: CASRASGSNYGYTF.

The chain is built from TRBV7-8 and TRBJ1-3, with D hard to call. CDR3 length: 14 amino acids. The V and J ends lost 5 bases and 0 bases respectively, with 8 bases between them. CDR1 and CDR2 (germline): SGHVS, FQNEAQ. CDR3 sequence (DNA): TGTGCCAGCAGCCCACGCGGCTCTGGAAACACCATATATTTT. Translation: CASSPRGSGNTIYF.

The rearrangement links TRBV29-1 to TRBJ1-2; 8 bases fit TRBD1. Germline lookup yields CDR1 SQVTM and CDR2 ANQGSEA. V was pared by 7 bases and J by 7 bases, with 11 bases of the junction left unmatched. This CDR3 spans 13 amino acids. CDR3 amino acids: CSERLGQGGGYTF. The CDR3 nucleotides are TGCAGCGAAAGACTCGGACAGGGAGGTGGCTACACCTTC.

The chain couples TRBV10-3 to TRBJ1-2; 7 positions agree with TRBD1. Germline V lookup: CDR1 ENHRY, CDR2 SYGVKD. This CDR3 is 14 amino acids long. V shed 10 bases and J 2 bases; nucleotides not matched to a gene: 10. The CDR3 is CATQLQGSNYGYTF. The CDR3, as DNA: TGTGCCACTCAACTACAGGGGTCGAACTATGGCTACACCTTC.

The chain joins TRBV7-9 to TRBJ2-1; no clear D gene. Germline lookup yields CDR1 SEHNR and CDR2 FQNEAQ (reference sequence). The CDR3 consists of 16 residues. Trimming pared 4 bases from V and 3 bases from J, leaving 16 bases between. CDR3 region: CASSWLGQVNYNEQFF. The CDR3 DNA sequence: TGTGCCAGCAGCTGGCTGGGTCAGGTGAACTACAATGAGCAGTTCTTC. Variable domain in full (rest from reference TRBV7-9 and TRBJ2-1): DTGVSQNPRHKITKRGQNVTFRCDPISEHNRLYWYRQTLGQGPEFLTYFQNEAQLEKSRLLSDRFSAERPKGSFSTLEIQRTEQGDSAMYLCASSWLGQVNYNEQFFGPGTRLTVL.

This chain uses TRBV6-4 with TRBJ2-3, with 12 positions matching TRBD2. The CDR3 runs to 15 residues. Germline-derived CDR1 and CDR2 are MRHNA and SNTAGT. After removal of 5 bases from V and 2 bases from J, the junction contained 2 bases not matched to a gene. CDR3 bases: TGTGCCAGCAGTCTAGCGGGGGGGCCCACAGATACGCAGTATTTT. This codes for CASSLAGGPTDTQYF.

V gene TRBV11-3 combines with J gene TRBJ2-7; TRBD1 matches at 7 bases. The germline V gene has CDR1 SGHNT and CDR2 YENEEA. CDR3 length: 18 amino acids. V gave up 1 base and J gave up 0 bases; unmatched junction bases: 12. The CDR3 loop is CASSLARTGLPSSYEQYF. The DNA for the CDR3 is TGTGCCAGCAGCTTAGCTAGGACAGGACTCCCCAGCTCCTACGAGCAGTACTTC.

The chain recombines TRBV5-8 with TRBJ2-1; 8 nucleotides align to TRBD2. The CDR3 runs 13 residues. Germline V gives CDR1 SGHTS, CDR2 YDEGEE. The V gene end was trimmed by 5 bases and the J gene end by 8 bases; junction bases not matched to a gene: 6. The CDR3 DNA sequence: TGTGCCAGCAGATTGCGGGGGGCCCATGAGCAGTTCTTC. Translating it yields CASRLRGAHEQFF.

The chain recombines TRBV2 with TRBJ2-2; D gene uncertain. This CDR3 region has 14 residues. Trimming shortened V by 6 bases and J by 1 base, and 9 bases separated the two germline ends. The germline V gene has CDR1 SNHLY and CDR2 FYNNEI. This CDR3 is CASRVQMNTGELFF. The CDR3 coding sequence is TGTGCCAGCAGGGTGCAGATGAACACCGGGGAGCTGTTTTTT.

This chain connects TRBV11-3 to TRBJ1-6, with 9 bases fitting TRBD1. CDR1 and CDR2 from the germline V gene are SGHNT and YENEEA. The CDR3 totals 14 residues. Trimming cost V 3 bases and J 12 bases; bases outside gene matches: 6. The CDR3 DNA is TGTGCCAGCAGCTTCGGACAGGGGCCTGAACCCCTCCACTTT. Its protein is CASSFGQGPEPLHF.

The chain uses TRBV5-6 and TRBJ1-2; TRBD1 matches at 7 bases. This CDR3 has 13 amino acids. The germline V gene encodes CDR1 SGHDT and CDR2 YYEEEE. V lost 1 base and J lost 9; bases outside the gene matches: 6. CDR3 sequence: CASSLISTGRYTF. The CDR3 nucleotides are TGTGCCAGCAGCTTGATCTCGACAGGGCGCTACACCTTC.

The chain has TRBV7-2 and TRBJ1-1, with 7 positions matching TRBD1. Looked up from germline, CDR1 is SGHTA and CDR2 is FQGNSA. Trimming at V came to 4 bases and at J to 10 bases, leaving 9 bases not matched to a gene. CDR3 size: 13 residues. In nucleotides, the CDR3 is TGTGCCAGCAGCTCTTCACAGGGGAGTGTAGCTTTCTTT. Amino acids: CASSSSQGSVAFF.

The chain has TRBV12-3 or TRBV12-4 and TRBJ2-5; TRBD1 might be the D (6 bases). V lost 7 bases and J lost 3, with 12 bases in between. The CDR3 sequence is 13 residues long. The CDR3 DNA reads TGTGCCAGCACGTACAGGGTTGAAGAGACCCAGTACTTC. Its protein is CASTYRVEETQYF.

The V gene is TRBV7-3, the J gene TRBJ2-2, with 8 bases that match TRBD2. From germline, CDR1 is SGHTA and CDR2 FQGTGA. The CDR3 runs 13 residues. With 5 bases clipped from V and 7 bases from J, the junction kept 3 bases outside the gene matches. CDR3 DNA: TGTGCCAGCAGCCCCGCGGGGGGCGGGGAGCTGTTTTTT. Its translation is CASSPAGGGELFF. Full variable domain (outside the CDR3, taken from reference TRBV7-3 and TRBJ2-2): GAGVSQTPSNKVTEKGKYVELRCDPISGHTALYWYRQSLGQGPEFLIYFQGTGAADDSGLPNDRFFAVRPEGSVSTLKIQRTERGDSAVYLCASSPAGGGELFFGEGSRLTVL.

This rearrangement joins TRBV19 to TRBJ2-7; 11 bases are a match to TRBD2. The germline CDR1 and CDR2 sequences are LNHDA and SQIVND (reference sequence). J was trimmed by 1 base and V by 5 bases; bases with no gene match: 7. This CDR3 spans 16 amino acids. CDR3 in DNA: TGTGCCAGTAGTTCATTCGGGACTAGCGGATCCTACGAGCAGTACTTC. This gives the protein CASSSFGTSGSYEQYF.

The chain couples TRBV6-2 or TRBV6-3 to TRBJ2-7, with 11 bases fitting TRBD1. The CDR3 runs 15 residues. V dropped 3 bases and J dropped 5; count of bases not matched to a gene: 6. Germline V gene data show CDR1 as MNHEY and CDR2 as SVGEGT. CDR3 loop: CASSYFGTGGNEQYF. Written as DNA, the CDR3 is TGTGCCAGCAGTTATTTCGGGACAGGGGGTAACGAGCAGTACTTC.